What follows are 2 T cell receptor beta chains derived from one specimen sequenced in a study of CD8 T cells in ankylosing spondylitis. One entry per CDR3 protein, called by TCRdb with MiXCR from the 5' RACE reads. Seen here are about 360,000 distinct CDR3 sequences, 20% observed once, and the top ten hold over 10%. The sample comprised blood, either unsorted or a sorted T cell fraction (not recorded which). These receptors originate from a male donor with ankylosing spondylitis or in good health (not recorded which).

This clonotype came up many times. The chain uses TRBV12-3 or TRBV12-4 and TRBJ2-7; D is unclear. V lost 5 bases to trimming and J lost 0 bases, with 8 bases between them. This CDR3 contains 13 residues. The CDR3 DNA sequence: TGTGCCAGCAGTCAGACCGCCTCCTACGAGCAGTACTTC. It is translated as CASSQTASYEQYF.

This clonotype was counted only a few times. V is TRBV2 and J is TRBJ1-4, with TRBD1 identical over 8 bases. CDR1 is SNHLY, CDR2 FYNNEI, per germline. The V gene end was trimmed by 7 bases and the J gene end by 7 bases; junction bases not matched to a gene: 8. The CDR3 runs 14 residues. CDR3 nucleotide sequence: TGTGCCAGCATGGGACAGGAAAGGGGTGAAAAACTGTTTTTT. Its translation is CASMGQERGEKLFF. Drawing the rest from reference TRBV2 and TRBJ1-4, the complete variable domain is EPEVTQTPSHQVTQMGQEVILRCVPISNHLYFYWYRQILGQKVEFLVSFYNNEISEKSEIFDDQFSVERPDGSNFTLKIRSTKLEDSAMYFCASMGQERGEKLFFGSGTQLSVL.